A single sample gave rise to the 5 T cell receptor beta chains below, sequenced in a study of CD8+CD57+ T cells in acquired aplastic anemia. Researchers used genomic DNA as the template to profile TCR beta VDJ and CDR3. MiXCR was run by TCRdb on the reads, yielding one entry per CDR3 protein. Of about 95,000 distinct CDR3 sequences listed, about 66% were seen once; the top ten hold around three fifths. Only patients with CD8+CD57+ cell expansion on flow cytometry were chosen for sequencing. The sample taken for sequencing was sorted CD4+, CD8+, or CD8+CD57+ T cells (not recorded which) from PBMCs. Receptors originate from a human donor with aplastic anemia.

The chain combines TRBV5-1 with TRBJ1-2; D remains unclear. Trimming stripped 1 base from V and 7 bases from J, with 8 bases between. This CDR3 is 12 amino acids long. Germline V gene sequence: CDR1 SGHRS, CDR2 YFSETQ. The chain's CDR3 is CASSLNWGGYTF. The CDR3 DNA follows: TGCGCCAGCAGCTTGAATTGGGGTGGCTACACCTTC.

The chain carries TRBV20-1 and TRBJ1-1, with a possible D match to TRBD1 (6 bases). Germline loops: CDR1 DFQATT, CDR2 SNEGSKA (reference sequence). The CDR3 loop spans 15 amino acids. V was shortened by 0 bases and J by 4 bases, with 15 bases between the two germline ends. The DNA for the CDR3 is TGCAGTGCTAGAGATTGGCTTCAGGGGATCACTGAAGCTTTCTTT. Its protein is CSARDWLQGITEAFF.

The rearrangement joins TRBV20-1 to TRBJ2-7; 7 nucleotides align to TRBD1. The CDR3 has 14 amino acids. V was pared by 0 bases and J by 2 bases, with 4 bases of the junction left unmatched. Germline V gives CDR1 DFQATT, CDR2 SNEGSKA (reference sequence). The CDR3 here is CSARDRGSTYEQYF. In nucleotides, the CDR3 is TGCAGTGCTAGAGACAGGGGGAGTACCTACGAGCAGTACTTC.

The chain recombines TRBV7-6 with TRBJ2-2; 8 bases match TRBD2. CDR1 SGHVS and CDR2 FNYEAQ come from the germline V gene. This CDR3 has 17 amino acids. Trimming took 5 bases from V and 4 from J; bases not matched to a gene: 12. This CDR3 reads CASSPNIGAGVTGELFF. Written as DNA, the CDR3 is TGTGCCAGCAGCCCCAATATAGGAGCGGGGGTCACCGGGGAGCTGTTTTTT. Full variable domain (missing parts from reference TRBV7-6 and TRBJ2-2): GAGVSQSPRYKVTKRGQDVALRCDPISGHVSLYWYRQALGQGPEFLTYFNYEAQQDKSGLPNDRFSAERPEGSISTLTIQRTEQRDSAMYRCASSPNIGAGVTGELFFGEGSRLTVL.

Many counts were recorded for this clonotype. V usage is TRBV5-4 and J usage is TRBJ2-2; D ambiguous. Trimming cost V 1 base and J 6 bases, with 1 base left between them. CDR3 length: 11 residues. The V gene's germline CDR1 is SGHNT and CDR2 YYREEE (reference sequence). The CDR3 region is CASSLPGELFF. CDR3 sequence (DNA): TGTGCCAGCAGCTTGCCCGGGGAGCTGTTTTTT.